The 2 T cell receptor beta chains below come from one sample, sequenced in a study of a mutant IDH1 vaccine in newly diagnosed glioma (dated by TCRdb to the early 2020s). No antigens are known for them. Libraries were built with the immunoSEQ multiplex PCR assay. This immuneACCESS table, as held by TCRdb, lists in-frame sequences with V and J called but not all clones. Of the missing ones, under half trace to an unresolved V gene in checked studies; the others have no known cause. Here the sample has around 56,000 clones; 81% occur a single time. Of the sample, around 8% is held by the ten largest clones. What this sample's time point label stands for: week 23, last vaccination. A 20-mer mutant IDH1 peptide at 300 micrograms in Montanide made up each vaccine dose, which was injected subcutaneously together with topical imiquimod. The source material was PBMCs, sampled from a glioma patient whose treatment included an IDH1 peptide vaccine. These receptors all stem from a woman between 40 and 55 years old with glioma. Some clones in this sample may be carry-over from other donors' samples.

V usage is TRBV2 and J usage is TRBJ1-2; no clear D gene. The germline V and J ends were trimmed by 6 bases and 8 bases, with 10 bases remaining between them. CDR3 length equals 11 residues. CDR1 and CDR2 from the germline V gene are SNHLY and FYNNEI. The chain's CDR3 is CASRDTLGYTF. CDR3 in DNA: TGTGCCAGCAGAGACACCTTGGGCTACACCTTC.

The gene calls are TRBV20-1 and TRBJ2-3; D gene unclear. Trimming cost V 4 bases and J 3 bases, with 5 bases left between them. This CDR3 spans 11 amino acids. CDR1 and CDR2 (germline): DFQATT, SNEGSKA (reference sequence). Written as DNA, the CDR3 is TGCAGTGCTACGCTAACAGATACGCAGTATTTT. This codes for CSATLTDTQYF.